Listed below are T cell receptor beta chains from one sample, sequenced in a study of blood T cell repertoires in COVID-19. TCRdb's copy holds only in-frame clones and misses some; the assay was immunoSEQ multiplex PCR. There are hundreds of thousands of clones in the sample; 80% to 90% occur only once, and over 1.1% lies in the top ten. Sequencing was performed on peripheral blood. The receptor set was obtained from a man older than 75 with acute or convalescent COVID-19. The CDR3 runs from the conserved cysteine through the conserved F or W. A D gene is named only where the DNA matches it firmly. Only some rows state a clone size, as once, few, many or a class for expanded clones.

V gene: TRBV28
clone size: NA
J gene: TRBJ1-2
D gene: NA
CDR3 protein: CASSFTGQKGYGYTF
CDR3 DNA: TGTGCCAGCAGTTTTACGGGACAAAAAGGGTATGGCTACACCTTC

V gene: TRBV5-1
clone size: few
J gene: TRBJ2-5
D gene: NA
CDR3 protein: CASSFGVWSETQYF
CDR3 DNA: TGCGCCAGCAGCTTTGGTGTTTGGAGCGAGACCCAGTACTTC

V gene: TRBV10-1
clone size: NA
J gene: TRBJ1-6
D gene: NA
CDR3 protein: CARSGIYNSPLHF
CDR3 DNA: TGCGCCAGATCCGGGATTTATAATTCACCCCTCCACTTT

V gene: TRBV5-1
clone size: NA
J gene: TRBJ2-1
D gene: TRBD2
CDR3 protein: CASSLPGLAVNEQFF
CDR3 DNA: TGCGCCAGCAGCTTGCCCGGACTAGCGGTAAATGAGCAGTTCTTC

V gene: TRBV19
clone size: NA
J gene: TRBJ2-7
D gene: TRBD1
CDR3 protein: CASSIGTGFYEQYF
CDR3 DNA: TGTGCCAGTAGTATAGGGACAGGGTTCTACGAGCAGTACTTC

V gene: TRBV9
clone size: NA
J gene: TRBJ2-1
D gene: NA
CDR3 protein: CASSHLEGVNYNEQFF
CDR3 DNA: TGTGCCAGCAGCCATCTTGAGGGCGTAAACTACAATGAGCAGTTCTTC

V gene: TRBV28
clone size: NA
J gene: TRBJ1-1
D gene: TRBD1
CDR3 protein: CASSQQGAGDTEAFF
CDR3 DNA: TGTGCCAGCAGTCAACAGGGGGCCGGTGACACTGAAGCTTTCTTT

V gene: TRBV27
clone size: NA
J gene: TRBJ2-2
D gene: NA
CDR3 protein: CASSLRSGELFF
CDR3 DNA: TGTGCCAGCAGTTTAAGGAGCGGGGAGCTGTTTTTT

V gene: TRBV11-2
clone size: NA
J gene: TRBJ2-2
D gene: TRBD2
CDR3 protein: CASSLRSGLAGRGPGELFF
CDR3 DNA: TGTGCCAGCAGCCTTCGGTCGGGGCTAGCGGGCCGCGGACCCGGGGAGCTGTTTTTT

V gene: TRBV27
clone size: NA
J gene: TRBJ1-1
D gene: NA
CDR3 protein: CASSSQVNTEAFF
CDR3 DNA: TGTGCCAGCAGTTCCCAGGTGAACACTGAAGCTTTCTTT

V gene: TRBV7-2
clone size: once
J gene: TRBJ1-6
D gene: NA
CDR3 protein: CASSLEAGSPLHF
CDR3 DNA: TGTGCCAGCAGCTTAGAGGCGGGATCACCCCTCCACTTT

V gene: TRBV12-3/TRBV12-4
clone size: NA
J gene: TRBJ2-7
D gene: NA
CDR3 protein: CASSVYGTYEQYF
CDR3 DNA: TGTGCCAGCAGTGTCTACGGTACCTACGAGCAGTACTTC

V gene: TRBV13
clone size: many
J gene: TRBJ1-4
D gene: TRBD1
CDR3 protein: CASSLLRTGGEEKLFF
CDR3 DNA: TGTGCCAGCAGCCTCCTAAGGACAGGGGGCGAGGAAAAACTGTTTTTT

V gene: TRBV6-2/TRBV6-3
clone size: NA
J gene: TRBJ2-1
D gene: NA
CDR3 protein: CASSYSQGEQFF
CDR3 DNA: TGTGCCAGCAGTTACTCTCAGGGGGAGCAGTTCTTC

V gene: TRBV7-9
clone size: NA
J gene: TRBJ1-5
D gene: TRBD1
CDR3 protein: CASSSDRGDQPQHF
CDR3 DNA: TGTGCCAGCAGCTCTGACAGGGGAGATCAGCCCCAGCATTTT

V gene: TRBV5-5
clone size: few
J gene: TRBJ2-7
D gene: TRBD2
CDR3 protein: CASSLTSGPYEQYF
CDR3 DNA: TGTGCCAGCAGCTTGACTAGCGGGCCCTACGAGCAGTACTTC

V gene: TRBV19
clone size: NA
J gene: TRBJ2-7
D gene: NA
CDR3 protein: CASSIAGGLEQYF
CDR3 DNA: TGTGCCAGTAGTATAGCCGGAGGGCTCGAGCAGTACTTC

V gene: TRBV4-3
clone size: NA
J gene: TRBJ2-1
D gene: TRBD2
CDR3 protein: CASSQDPPGLAGGGEQFF
CDR3 DNA: TGCGCCAGCAGCCAAGATCCACCAGGACTAGCGGGGGGGGGTGAGCAGTTCTTC

V gene: TRBV5-5
clone size: NA
J gene: TRBJ2-5
D gene: NA
CDR3 protein: CASSRSLEETQYF
CDR3 DNA: TGTGCCAGCAGCCGATCCTTAGAAGAGACCCAGTACTTC

V gene: TRBV2
clone size: few
J gene: TRBJ1-2
D gene: TRBD1
CDR3 protein: CASSGGYYGYTF
CDR3 DNA: TGTGCCAGCTCAGGGGGTTACTATGGCTACACCTTC

V gene: TRBV9
clone size: NA
J gene: TRBJ1-4
D gene: NA
CDR3 protein: CASSVRGSENEKLFF
CDR3 DNA: TGTGCCAGCAGCGTACGGGGATCTGAGAATGAAAAACTGTTTTTT

V gene: TRBV6-5
clone size: NA
J gene: TRBJ2-2
D gene: TRBD1
CDR3 protein: CASHTGTGNTGELFF
CDR3 DNA: TGTGCCTCCCACACAGGGACAGGAAACACCGGGGAGCTGTTTTTT

V gene: TRBV27
clone size: NA
J gene: TRBJ2-1
D gene: TRBD2
CDR3 protein: CASFGLAGFRNEQFF
CDR3 DNA: TGTGCCAGCTTCGGACTAGCGGGATTTAGAAATGAGCAGTTCTTC

V gene: TRBV18
clone size: NA
J gene: TRBJ1-2
D gene: TRBD1
CDR3 protein: CASSPPQGGASHGYTF
CDR3 DNA: TGTGCCAGCTCACCACCCCAGGGGGGCGCATCCCATGGCTACACCTTC

V gene: TRBV20-1
clone size: NA
J gene: TRBJ2-1
D gene: NA
CDR3 protein: CSASDQGGSYNEQFF
CDR3 DNA: TGCAGTGCTAGTGATCAGGGGGGCTCCTACAATGAGCAGTTCTTC

V gene: TRBV5-4
clone size: NA
J gene: TRBJ1-2
D gene: TRBD1
CDR3 protein: CASSLGGQLNYGYTF
CDR3 DNA: TGTGCCAGCAGCTTGGGGGGACAGCTGAACTATGGCTACACCTTC